Shown below are 25 T cell receptor beta chains from a single sample sequenced in a study of naive and memory T cell subsets. Two oligonucleotides, mixed equimolar, formed the beta constant-region primer covering TRBC1 and TRBC2. Ligated cDNA was amplified by four rounds of PCR with nested alpha and beta constant-region primers and SP2. TCRdb re-called the UMI-ligation and nested PCR reads with MiXCR, one entry per CDR3 protein. The profile shows 95,000 to 150,000 distinct CDR3 sequences, over 30% of them singletons. What was sequenced was central memory CD4+ T cells from blood. The source of these receptors is a human donor in good health.

The rearrangement links TRBV27 to TRBJ2-2; the match to TRBD1 covers 7 bases. V was pared by 5 bases and J by 7 bases, with 10 bases of the junction left unmatched. The germline V gene has CDR1 MNHEY and CDR2 SMNVEV (reference sequence). The CDR3 runs to 15 residues. The CDR3: CASSLKTGIGGELFF. The CDR3 nucleotides read TGTGCCAGCAGTCTCAAGACAGGGATCGGCGGGGAGCTGTTTTTT.

The chain employs TRBV28 and TRBJ2-1, with TRBD1 identical over 8 bases. V lost 5 bases, J lost 13 bases, and 7 bases stayed unmatched. This CDR3 region has 12 residues. Germline CDR1 MDHEN, CDR2 SYDVKM. CDR3 loop: CASSPPGGSQFF. CDR3 nucleotides: TGTGCCAGCAGTCCCCCAGGGGGCAGTCAGTTCTTC.

The rearrangement links TRBV6-6 to TRBJ2-7; tentatively, D is TRBD1 (5 bases). The germline CDR1 and CDR2 sequences are MNHNY and SVGAGI (reference sequence). Deletions cut 7 bases from V and 2 bases from J, with 15 bases between. The length of the CDR3 is 14 residues. The CDR3 reads CASTMGPQTYEQYF. In DNA form, the CDR3 reads TGTGCCAGCACCATGGGGCCACAAACCTACGAGCAGTACTTC.

This clonotype was counted only a few times. The V gene is TRBV20-1, the J gene TRBJ2-1; 7 bases fit TRBD2. V lost 1 base to trimming and J lost 8 bases; unmatched junction nucleotides: 11. Germline CDR1 reads DFQATT; CDR2 reads SNEGSKA (reference sequence). The CDR3 is 15 amino acids. CDR3 in DNA: TGCAGTGCTAGAGTCCACAAGAGCGGGAACTATGAGCAGTTCTTC. Protein product: CSARVHKSGNYEQFF.

This clonotype was seen only a few times. The rearrangement joins TRBV6-2 or TRBV6-3 to TRBJ2-6, with no clear D. The CDR3 extends over 13 amino acids. The germline CDR1 and CDR2 sequences are MNHEY and SVGEGT. Trimming took 7 bases from V and 2 from J, leaving 6 bases between them. CDR3: CASTGTGANVLTF. The CDR3 DNA sequence: TGTGCCAGCACTGGGACTGGGGCCAACGTCCTGACTTTC.

The chain has TRBV5-4 and TRBJ2-5; 7 bases agree with TRBD2. Germline CDR1 is SGHNT and CDR2 is YYREEE (reference sequence). Trimming cost V 3 bases and J 6 bases; bases outside gene matches: 17. The CDR3 has 17 residues. CDR3 protein: CASSSGNRAGSGKTQYF. The CDR3 nucleotides are TGTGCCAGCAGCTCGGGGAACCGAGCGGGATCGGGAAAGACCCAGTACTTC.

V and J are TRBV29-1 and TRBJ2-4; D might be TRBD1 or TRBD2, each matching 5 bases. V gave up 6 bases and J gave up 9 bases, with 12 bases separating them. The CDR3 consists of 11 residues. Germline-derived CDR1 and CDR2 are SQVTM and ANQGSEA. This CDR3 is CSVQRDLIQYF. DNA for the CDR3: TGCAGCGTCCAACGGGACCTCATTCAGTACTTC.

CDR3 DNA: TGCAGTGCTAGAGAAACAGCGATGTACACAGATACGCAGTATTTT. The encoded protein is CSARETAMYTDTQYF. The chain combines TRBV20-1 with TRBJ2-3; D remains unclear. This CDR3 spans 15 amino acids. CDR1 and CDR2 from the germline V gene are DFQATT and SNEGSKA (reference sequence). The V and J ends lost 0 bases and 2 bases respectively, with 12 bases between them.

This clonotype was detected many times. The V call is TRBV28, the J call TRBJ2-5; D possibly uses TRBD1 or TRBD2 (5 bases each). V was clipped by 3 bases and J by 4 bases, with 21 bases between them. CDR1 and CDR2 from the germline V gene are MDHEN and SYDVKM. The CDR3 sequence is 17 residues long. CDR3 loop: CASSLRSGRSQGETQYF. CDR3 nucleotide sequence: TGTGCCAGCAGTTTGAGGAGTGGGAGATCTCAGGGAGAGACCCAGTACTTC.

This clonotype was observed a few times. The V and J genes are TRBV20-1 and TRBJ2-4; D might be TRBD1 or TRBD2, each matching 5 bases. CDR3 size: 18 residues. Germline V gene sequence: CDR1 DFQATT, CDR2 SNEGSKA (reference sequence). V dropped 3 bases and J dropped 1 base, with 22 bases sitting between them. The CDR3 bases are TGCAGTGCTAGCGTTTTTTTGGGGGATCCTTCGGCCAAAAACATTCAGTACTTC. As protein: CSASVFLGDPSAKNIQYF.

The V and J genes are TRBV28 and TRBJ2-2; tentative D call: TRBD1 (5 bases). The CDR3 is 15 amino acids. Trimming cost V 5 bases and J 7 bases, with 17 bases left between them. Germline lookup yields CDR1 MDHEN and CDR2 SYDVKM. DNA of the CDR3: TGTGCCAGCAGTCACCTGCCCCTGGGGCACGGGGAGCTGTTTTTT. Translating gives CASSHLPLGHGELFF.

This clonotype has more than one count but fewer than ten. The CDR3 here is CSVPNADTQYF. CDR3 coding DNA: TGCAGCGTTCCCAATGCAGATACGCAGTATTTT. The chain joins TRBV29-1 to TRBJ2-3, with no clear D. CDR1 is SQVTM, CDR2 ANQGSEA, per germline. The CDR3 contains 11 residues. Trimming took off 5 bases at V and 4 bases at J, with 7 bases between the two ends.

Points on this clonotype: The junction and the germline gene differ at one end; a read error may be behind it. The V gene is TRBV6-2 or TRBV6-3, the J gene TRBJ2-5; D assignment may be TRBD1 or TRBD2 (5 bases each). Germline V gene data show CDR1 as MNHEY and CDR2 as SVGEGT. This CDR3 spans 15 amino acids. The CDR3, as DNA: TGTGCCAGCAGTAACTCGCGTGGGGGTCAAGAGACCCAGTACTTC. Its protein product is CASSNSRGGQETQYF.

This clonotype has more than one count but fewer than ten. The rearrangement uses TRBV20-1 and TRBJ2-5; possible D gene TRBD2, 5 bases. Trimming took 0 bases from V and 5 from J, leaving 13 bases between them. This CDR3 is built from 14 residues. Germline lookup yields CDR1 DFQATT and CDR2 SNEGSKA (reference sequence). The DNA for the CDR3 is TGCAGTGCTAGAGAACCGCCCCCGGGGGAGACCCAGTACTTC. The encoded protein is CSAREPPPGETQYF.

This sequence joins TRBV5-1 and TRBJ2-7; no clear D gene. Trimming took off 3 bases at V and 3 bases at J, with 16 bases between the two ends. The V gene's germline CDR1 is SGHRS and CDR2 YFSETQ. This CDR3 comprises 15 residues. CDR3 in amino acids: CASSYGQPLYYEQYF. The CDR3 DNA reads as TGCGCCAGCAGCTATGGGCAGCCGCTCTACTACGAGCAGTACTTC.

This clonotype showed up just a few times. The chain carries TRBV29-1 and TRBJ2-7; a weak D match, TRBD1 (6 bases). CDR1 and CDR2 (germline): SQVTM, ANQGSEA. V was clipped by 6 bases and J by 7 bases, with 19 bases between them. CDR3 length: 13 residues. The CDR3 is CSVGQTGGGEQYF. The CDR3 DNA reads TGCAGCGTCGGACAGACCGGTGGCGGAGAGCAGTACTTC.

The chain combines TRBV7-8 with TRBJ2-7, with 10 bases that match TRBD2. Germline lookup yields CDR1 SGHVS and CDR2 FQNEAQ. There are 15 residues in the CDR3. V shed 1 base and J 2 bases; nucleotides not matched to a gene: 2. CDR3 amino acids: CASSLVSGRTYEQYF. As DNA, the CDR3 is TGTGCCAGCAGCTTAGTTAGCGGGAGGACCTACGAGCAGTACTTC.

The V gene is TRBV18, the J gene TRBJ1-6; D gene unclear. The germline V and J ends were trimmed by 6 bases and 1 base, with 7 bases remaining between them. The CDR3 has 14 residues. Germline lookup yields CDR1 KGHSH and CDR2 LQKENI. The CDR3 spells CASSSRSYNSPLHF. The CDR3 DNA reads as TGTGCCAGCTCGAGCCGTTCCTATAATTCACCCCTCCACTTT.

This clonotype has a handful of counts. The rearrangement joins TRBV3-1 to TRBJ1-5, with a tentative D call TRBD1 (5 bases). Per germline, CDR1 LGHDT and CDR2 YNNKEL (reference sequence). The CDR3 length is 16 residues. Deletions cut 4 bases from V and 4 bases from J, with 17 bases between. This CDR3 reads CASSPDEPGRNQPQHF. CDR3 bases: TGTGCCAGCAGCCCAGACGAGCCAGGGAGGAATCAGCCCCAGCATTTT.

In DNA form, the CDR3 reads TGTGCCAGCAGACGCGCCCTGGCGGCTAACAAAGAAGCTTTCTTT. Residues: CASRRALAANKEAFF. The rearrangement links TRBV6-2 or TRBV6-3 to TRBJ1-1; D ambiguous. The CDR3 extends over 15 amino acids. V lost 6 bases and J lost 8, with 22 bases in between. Germline CDR1 and CDR2: MNHEY and SVGEGT.

The chain carries TRBV6-2 or TRBV6-3 and TRBJ2-7, with TRBD2 matching 14 bases. Germline trimming cut 6 bases from V and 6 bases from J; bases unmatched to any gene: 7. This CDR3 contains 15 residues. Germline V gene lookup returns CDR1 MNHEY and CDR2 SVGEGT. The chain's CDR3 is CASRTGTSGSREQYF. The CDR3 region has the DNA TGTGCCAGCAGGACCGGGACTAGCGGGAGCCGCGAGCAGTACTTC.

The chain employs TRBV14 and TRBJ2-1, with D unresolved. This CDR3 is 13 amino acids long. CDR1 SGHDN and CDR2 FVKESK come from the germline V gene. Trimming pared 0 bases from V and 3 bases from J, leaving 3 bases between. The CDR3 loop reads CASSQELYNEQFF. The CDR3 DNA is TGTGCCAGCAGCCAAGAACTCTACAATGAGCAGTTCTTC.

This clonotype showed up just a few times. The rearrangement links TRBV14 to TRBJ1-2; D unclear. Germline V gene data show CDR1 as SGHDN and CDR2 as FVKESK. Trimming cost V 2 bases and J 3 bases, with 22 bases left between them. CDR3 length: 18 residues. The CDR3 loop reads CASSQRRGINRPDYGYTF. The CDR3 DNA is TGTGCCAGCAGCCAACGCCGAGGCATCAATCGACCCGACTATGGCTACACCTTC.

This clonotype turned up a few times. V gene TRBV30 combines with J gene TRBJ2-7; possibly TRBD1 for D (7 bases). The CDR3 length is 12 residues. Germline CDR1 and CDR2: GTSNPN and SVGIG (reference sequence). The V end lost 3 bases, the J end lost 6 bases, and 12 bases lay between the germline ends. Here the CDR3 DNA reads TGTGCCTGGAGGAGACAGGGAGGCGAGCAGTACTTC. This gives the protein CAWRRQGGEQYF.

This CDR3 reads CASSLATVGGNEQFF. Written as DNA, the CDR3 is TGTGCCAGCAGTTTAGCAACGGTCGGAGGCAATGAGCAGTTCTTC. V gene TRBV12-3 or TRBV12-4 combines with J gene TRBJ2-1; D may be TRBD2 (5 bases). This CDR3 contains 15 residues. V lost 0 bases, J lost 6 bases, and 12 bases lay in between.